This TCR beta chain was captured in a study of blood T cell repertoires in COVID-19. Study-wide background: From the United States, Italy and Spain came samples of acute and convalescent COVID-19.

V gave up 0 bases and J gave up 3 bases, with 5 bases separating them. Germline V lookup: CDR1 LGHNA, CDR2 YSLEER. CDR3 size: 14 residues. The protocol was immunoSEQ multiplex PCR, while the TCRdb copy is restricted to in-frame clones and leaves out a portion. The sample has 260,000 or so clones; approximately 85% are singletons. What was sequenced was peripheral blood. The source of this sequence is a woman between 65 and 79 years old with acute or convalescent COVID-19. This rearrangement joins TRBV4-3 to TRBJ1-4, with a weak D call TRBD1 (5 bases). CDR3 sequence reads: CASSQDRANEKLFF. In DNA form, the CDR3 reads TGCGCCAGCAGCCAAGACAGGGCTAATGAAAAACTGTTTTTT.